Each of the 9 T cell receptor beta chains below was sequenced from the same sample in a study of cytomegalovirus exposure and HLA in healthy donors. PCR used 60 Vbeta primers and 13 Jbeta primers. Sequencing was performed with immunoSEQ multiplex PCR; in TCRdb, only in-frame clones are kept and a portion is missing. The table has about 110,000 clones, about 74% seen once. Source material: PBMCs. Every receptor here comes from a woman in her 40s in good health and CMV-seropositive.

This clone occurred a few times. The chain uses TRBV5-8 and TRBJ2-7; D is unresolved. The germline V and J ends were trimmed by 2 bases and 6 bases, with 9 bases remaining between them. Germline lookup yields CDR1 SGHTS and CDR2 YDEGEE. The CDR3 length is 12 residues. CDR3 protein: CASSLILSEQYF. The CDR3, as DNA: TGTGCCAGCAGCTTAATCCTATCCGAGCAGTACTTC.

This rearrangement joins TRBV11-3 to TRBJ2-2; the D is unclear. The CDR3 sequence is 14 residues long. Deletions cut 5 bases from V and 1 base from J, with 8 bases between. Germline CDR1 is SGHNT and CDR2 is YENEEA. The CDR3 here is CASSPFGNTGELFF. Here the CDR3 DNA reads TGTGCCAGCAGCCCCTTCGGGAACACCGGGGAGCTGTTTTTT.

The chain is built from TRBV5-1 and TRBJ2-1, with a possible D match to TRBD2 (5 bases). The CDR3 loop spans 14 amino acids. V was pared by 4 bases and J by 7 bases, with 15 bases between. CDR1 is SGHRS, CDR2 YFSETQ, per germline. This CDR3 is CASSEGTRPNEQFF. The CDR3 DNA sequence: TGCGCCAGCAGCGAGGGAACCCGGCCAAATGAGCAGTTCTTC.

This clone was counted once. Written as DNA, the CDR3 is TGTGCCAGCAGCTTAAGTCCATCACGCTCAGACACTGAAGCTTTCTTT. Translation: CASSLSPSRSDTEAFF. This rearrangement joins TRBV5-6 to TRBJ1-1; D uncertain. The V end lost 2 bases, the J end lost 3 bases, and 17 bases lay between the germline ends. This CDR3 comprises 16 residues. Germline assignment: CDR1 SGHDT and CDR2 YYEEEE.

The chain uses TRBV6-6 and TRBJ2-1; 12 bases fit TRBD2. CDR3 size: 15 residues. Germline CDR1 is MNHNY and CDR2 is SVGAGI (reference sequence). The trim removed 6 bases at V and 4 bases at J, leaving 4 bases unmatched. CDR3 amino acids: CASSQTSGGYNEQFF. The CDR3 region has the DNA TGTGCCAGCAGCCAGACTAGCGGGGGATACAATGAGCAGTTCTTC.

The chain recombines TRBV9 with TRBJ2-7; 7 bases map to TRBD1. This CDR3 has 15 amino acids. Per germline, CDR1 SGDLS and CDR2 YYNGEE. The V segment lost 3 bases and the J segment 0 bases; nucleotides outside the gene matches: 6. CDR3 residues: CASSEKTGSSYEQYF. CDR3 sequence (DNA): TGTGCCAGCAGCGAGAAGACAGGGAGCTCCTACGAGCAGTACTTC.

Only one count was recorded for this clone. The chain is built from TRBV11-3 and TRBJ2-6, with 7 bases fitting TRBD1. The CDR3 runs to 15 residues. The V gene's germline CDR1 is SGHNT and CDR2 YENEEA. V was clipped by 5 bases and J by 1 base; unmatched bases: 2. CDR3 coding DNA: TGTGCCAGCAGCCCGACAGGGTCTGGGGCCAACGTCCTGACTTTC. Its protein product is CASSPTGSGANVLTF. Using reference TRBV11-3 and TRBJ2-6 for the parts outside the CDR3, the full variable domain is EAGVVQSPRYKIIEKKQPVAFWCNPISGHNTLYWYLQNLGQGPELLIRYENEEAVDDSQLPKDRFSAERLKGVDSTLKIQPAELGDSAVYLCASSPTGSGANVLTFGAGSRLTVL.

J is TRBJ1-6 and V is TRBV11-2; TRBD1 might be the D (5 bases). The CDR3 spans 15 residues. Per the germline V gene, CDR1 is SGHAT and CDR2 is FQNNGV. V dropped 5 bases and J dropped 5 bases, with 13 bases sitting between them. Written as DNA, the CDR3 is TGTGCCAGCAGCCCTACGGCGACAGATAATTCACCCCTCCACTTT. Protein product: CASSPTATDNSPLHF. Based on the CDR3 plus reference TRBV11-2 and TRBJ1-6, the full variable domain is EAGVAQSPRYKIIEKRQSVAFWCNPISGHATLYWYQQILGQGPKLLIQFQNNGVVDDSQLPKDRFSAERLKGVDSTLKIQPAKLEDSAVYLCASSPTATDNSPLHFGNGTRLTVT.

The chain carries TRBV6-1 and TRBJ1-1; D possibly corresponds to TRBD1 (6 bases). This CDR3 has 12 residues. V lost 4 bases and J 6 bases, leaving 9 bases between the germline ends. The germline V gene encodes CDR1 MNHNS and CDR2 SASEGT. The CDR3 sequence: CASSGDTSEAFF. DNA of the CDR3: TGTGCCAGCAGTGGGGACACCTCTGAAGCTTTCTTT.